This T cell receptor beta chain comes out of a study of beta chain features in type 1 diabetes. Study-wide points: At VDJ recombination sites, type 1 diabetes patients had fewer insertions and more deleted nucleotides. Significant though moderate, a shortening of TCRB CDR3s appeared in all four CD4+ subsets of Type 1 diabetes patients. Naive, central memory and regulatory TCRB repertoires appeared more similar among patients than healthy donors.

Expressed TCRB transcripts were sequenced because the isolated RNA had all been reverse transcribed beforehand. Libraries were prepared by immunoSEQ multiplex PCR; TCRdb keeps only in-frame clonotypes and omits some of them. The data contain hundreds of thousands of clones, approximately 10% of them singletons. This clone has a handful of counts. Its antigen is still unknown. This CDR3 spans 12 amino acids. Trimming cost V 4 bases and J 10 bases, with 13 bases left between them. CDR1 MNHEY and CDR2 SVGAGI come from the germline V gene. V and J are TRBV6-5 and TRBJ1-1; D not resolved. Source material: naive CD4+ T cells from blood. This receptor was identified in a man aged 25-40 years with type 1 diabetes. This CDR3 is CASSSGGLRAFF. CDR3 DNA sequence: TGTGCCAGCAGTTCTGGTGGACTGAGAGCTTTCTTT.